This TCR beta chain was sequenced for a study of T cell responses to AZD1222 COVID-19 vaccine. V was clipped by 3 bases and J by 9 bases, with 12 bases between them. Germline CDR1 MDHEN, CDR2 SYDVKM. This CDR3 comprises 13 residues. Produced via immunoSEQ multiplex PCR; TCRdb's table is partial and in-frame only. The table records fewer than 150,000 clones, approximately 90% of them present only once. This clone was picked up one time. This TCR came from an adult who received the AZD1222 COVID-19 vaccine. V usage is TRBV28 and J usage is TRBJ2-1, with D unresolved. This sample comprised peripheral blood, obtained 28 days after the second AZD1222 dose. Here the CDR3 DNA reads TGTGCCAGCAGTTTGCCTCCCCCTGGTGAGCAGTTCTTC. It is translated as CASSLPPPGEQFF.